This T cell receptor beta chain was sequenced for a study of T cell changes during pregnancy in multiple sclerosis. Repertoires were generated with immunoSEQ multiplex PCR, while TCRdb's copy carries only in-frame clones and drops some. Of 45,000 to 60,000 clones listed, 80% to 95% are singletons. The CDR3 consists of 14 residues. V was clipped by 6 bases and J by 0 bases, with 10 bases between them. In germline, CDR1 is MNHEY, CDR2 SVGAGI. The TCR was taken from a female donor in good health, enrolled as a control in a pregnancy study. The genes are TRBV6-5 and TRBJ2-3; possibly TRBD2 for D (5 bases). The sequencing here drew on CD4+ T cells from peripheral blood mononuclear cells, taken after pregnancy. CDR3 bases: TGTGCCAGCAGGAAGCGGCCTAGCACAGATACGCAGTATTTT. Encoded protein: CASRKRPSTDTQYF.